This T cell receptor (beta chain) appears in the sequencing data of a study of cytomegalovirus exposure and HLA in healthy donors. Whole-study results and caveats: Cytomegalovirus association was listed for about 170 TCR beta chains. Further analysis was carried out later, and it showed several of the most significant clusters appearing linked to common viral pathogens. What TCR beta sequences reportedly achieved was accurate prediction of HLA-A and HLA-B alleles in most subjects.

About this clone itself: Its antigen is not known.

CDR3 length equals 15 residues. Germline V lookup: CDR1 SNHLY, CDR2 FYNNEI. V trimming: 10 bases; J trimming: 5 bases; junction bases outside the gene matches: 12. The PCR ran on 60 Vbeta and 13 Jbeta primers. Measured with immunoSEQ multiplex PCR; TCRdb has only the in-frame clones, and not every one. This table holds about 190,000 clones, 75% to 85% found once. The clonotype was recovered from a woman aged 25 to 39 in good health and CMV-seropositive. The sample comprised PBMCs. This chain links TRBV2 with TRBJ2-3; 10 bases match TRBD2. The CDR3 is CANGRPSGGQDTQYF. In DNA, the CDR3 is TGTGCCAACGGGCGGCCTAGCGGGGGACAAGATACGCAGTATTTT.